Listed below are T cell receptor beta chains from one sample, sequenced in a study of blood T cell repertoires in COVID-19. Data came from immunoSEQ multiplex PCR; TCRdb stores just in-frame clones and leaves some out. The sample holds about 350,000 clones, 88% seen once. The material sequenced was PBMCs or T cells enriched from blood (not recorded which). These receptors all come from a woman younger than 45 who had been exposed to COVID-19. Each CDR3 is given with its conserved first and last residue. A D gene is named only where the DNA matches it firmly. Size is stated for part of the rows, as once, few or many counts, or as a class when the clone is expanded.

d_gene	v_gene	j_gene	abundance	len	CDR3aa	CDR3nt
TRBD2	TRBV28	TRBJ2-7	NA	14	CASNGAGETYEQYF	TGTGCCAGCAATGGGGCGGGAGAAACCTACGAGCAGTACTTC
TRBD2	TRBV3-1/TRBV3-2	TRBJ2-7	NA	13	CASRTSGVYEQYF	TGTGCCAGCCGTACTAGCGGAGTATACGAGCAGTACTTC
NA	TRBV27	TRBJ2-1	NA	12	CASFRGLNEQFF	TGTGCCAGCTTTCGTGGGCTCAATGAGCAGTTCTTC
NA	TRBV9	TRBJ2-2	NA	17	CASSVSLRAANLGELFF	TGTGCCAGCAGCGTATCATTGAGAGCGGCCAACCTGGGGGAGCTGTTTTTT
NA	TRBV5-1	TRBJ2-7	NA	15	CASSLALGRGNEQYF	TGCGCCAGCAGCTTGGCCTTGGGCAGGGGCAACGAGCAGTACTTC
TRBD2	TRBV11-3	TRBJ2-1	NA	15	CASSSRLAVYNEQFF	TGTGCCAGCAGCTCCAGACTAGCGGTCTACAATGAGCAGTTCTTC
NA	TRBV29-1	TRBJ1-1	few	12	CSVEREGTEAFF	TGCAGCGTTGAACGGGAGGGCACTGAAGCTTTCTTT
NA	TRBV10-3	TRBJ2-5	NA	13	CAISVGGGETQYF	TGTGCCATCAGTGTCGGGGGAGGAGAGACCCAGTACTTC
TRBD2	TRBV18	TRBJ2-7	NA	13	CASSPGTSGHPSF	TGTGCCAGCTCGCCCGGGACTAGCGGGCATCCGTCCTTC
NA	TRBV21-1	TRBJ1-2	NA	16	CASSEDRDRESYGYTF	TGTGCCAGCAGCGAAGACCGGGACAGGGAGTCTTATGGCTACACCTTC
NA	TRBV18	TRBJ2-1	NA	12	CASSYTYNEQFF	TGTGCCAGCTCATACACCTACAATGAGCAGTTCTTC
TRBD2	TRBV4-2	TRBJ2-3	NA	17	CASGGTSGRGDADTQYF	TGTGCCAGTGGAGGGACTAGCGGGAGGGGAGACGCAGATACGCAGTATTTT
TRBD1	TRBV24-1	TRBJ2-7	NA	16	CATSDAGQGSVYEQYF	TGTGCCACCAGTGATGCCGGACAGGGTTCGGTTTACGAGCAGTACTTC
NA	TRBV28	TRBJ2-1	NA	13	CASSFGSYNEQFF	TGTGCCAGCAGTTTCGGCTCCTACAATGAGCAGTTCTTC
NA	TRBV28	TRBJ1-2	NA	16	CASSWEKGIPLNGYTF	TGTGCCAGCAGTTGGGAAAAGGGGATACCTCTCAATGGCTACACCTTC
TRBD1	TRBV9	TRBJ1-2	NA	15	CASSVADRVGYGYTF	TGTGCCAGCAGCGTAGCCGACAGGGTAGGTTATGGCTACACCTTC
NA	TRBV30	TRBJ1-2	NA	11	CASRGVHGYTF	TGTGCCTCCCGCGGGGTCCATGGCTACACCTTC
NA	TRBV2	TRBJ2-5	NA	13	CASSEDYQETQYF	TGTGCCAGCAGTGAAGACTACCAAGAGACCCAGTACTTC
TRBD2	TRBV7-9	TRBJ2-3	NA	16	CASSSRLAGETDTQYF	TGTGCCAGCAGCTCCCGACTAGCGGGAGAGACAGATACGCAGTATTTT
TRBD1	TRBV7-9	TRBJ1-5	NA	14	CASSRQGHNQPQHF	TGTGCCAGCTCCCGACAGGGCCACAATCAGCCCCAGCATTTT
NA	TRBV5-1	TRBJ1-3	NA	15	CASSSGQISGNTIYF	TGCGCCAGCAGCTCCGGACAGATCTCTGGAAACACCATATATTTT
TRBD2	TRBV5-7	TRBJ2-7	NA	16	CASNFTPGLAEYEQYF	TGTGCCAGCAACTTCACGCCGGGACTAGCGGAGTACGAGCAGTACTTC
NA	TRBV5-1	TRBJ2-7	NA	14	CASSLVPETYEQYF	TGCGCCAGCAGCTTGGTTCCTGAGACCTACGAGCAGTACTTC
TRBD1	TRBV28	TRBJ2-7	NA	15	CASSFMGQGSYEQYF	TGTGCCAGCAGCTTCATGGGACAGGGGTCTTACGAGCAGTACTTC
TRBD2	TRBV19	TRBJ2-1	NA	15	CASTRTSGTNNEQFF	TGTGCCAGTACCCGGACTAGCGGAACTAACAATGAGCAGTTCTTC
TRBD1	TRBV10-3	TRBJ2-1	NA	14	CAISGDRGYNEQFF	TGTGCCATCAGTGGGGACAGAGGCTACAATGAGCAGTTCTTC
NA	TRBV10-2	TRBJ1-6	NA	14	CASSEQFYNSPLHF	TGCGCCAGCAGTGAGCAGTTCTATAATTCACCCCTCCACTTT
TRBD1	TRBV28	TRBJ1-1	NA	14	CAISSPGGEDEAFF	TGTGCCATCTCGTCTCCAGGGGGCGAGGATGAAGCTTTCTTT
TRBD2	TRBV7-9	TRBJ2-2	NA	16	CASSLGAGVGTGELFF	TGTGCCAGCAGCCTAGGTGCGGGAGTAGGTACCGGGGAGCTGTTTTTT
NA	TRBV7-2	TRBJ1-2	NA	16	CASSLVLSGSVGGYTF	TGTGCCAGCAGCTTGGTTTTGTCAGGGTCGGTGGGTGGCTACACCTTC
NA	TRBV11-2	TRBJ2-7	once	13	CASSRGQTYEQYF	TGTGCCAGCAGCCGAGGACAGACGTACGAGCAGTACTTC
NA	TRBV9	TRBJ2-2	NA	16	CASSPPSGVGTGELFF	TGTGCCAGCAGCCCCCCCAGTGGAGTAGGCACCGGGGAGCTGTTTTTT
NA	TRBV18	TRBJ1-1	few	14	CASSPPNLDTEAFF	TGTGCCAGCTCACCCCCGAACCTAGACACTGAAGCTTTCTTT
TRBD2	TRBV4-2	TRBJ2-2	NA	15	CASSELAGLTGELFF	TGTGCCAGCAGCGAGCTAGCGGGACTCACCGGGGAGCTGTTTTTT
NA	TRBV3-1/TRBV3-2	TRBJ2-2	once	16	CASSQAGRTNTGELFF	TGTGCCAGCAGCCAAGCAGGGCGGACGAACACCGGGGAGCTGTTTTTT
NA	TRBV11-2	TRBJ1-1	NA	13	CASSSERDTEAFF	TGTGCCAGCAGCTCAGAACGGGACACTGAAGCTTTCTTT
NA	TRBV3-1/TRBV3-2	TRBJ1-6	NA	14	CASSQDFSGKPLHF	TGTGCCAGCAGCCAAGATTTCTCGGGGAAGCCCCTCCACTTT
NA	TRBV18	TRBJ1-2	NA	15	CASSPETSLNYGYTF	TGTGCCAGCTCACCCGAGACAAGCCTTAACTATGGCTACACCTTC
NA	TRBV7-3	TRBJ1-1	NA	15	CASSPKGGRDSEAFF	TGTGCCAGCAGCCCCAAAGGTGGGCGAGATTCTGAAGCTTTCTTT
TRBD1	TRBV28	TRBJ2-3	NA	12	CASRTGSDTQYF	TGTGCCAGCAGGACAGGGTCCGATACGCAGTATTTT
NA	TRBV18	TRBJ1-2	NA	13	CASSPKELNGYTF	TGTGCCAGCTCACCGAAAGAGTTGAATGGCTACACCTTC
TRBD1	TRBV2	TRBJ1-2	NA	16	CASSEGGTGRLDGYTF	TGTGCCAGCAGTGAAGGTGGGACAGGGAGGCTTGATGGCTACACCTTC
NA	TRBV14	TRBJ1-3	NA	14	CASSPSWGGNTIYF	TGTGCCAGCAGCCCAAGCTGGGGCGGAAACACCATATATTTT
NA	TRBV28	TRBJ2-5	NA	14	CASSPPESQETQYF	TGTGCCAGCAGTCCCCCCGAGTCACAAGAGACCCAGTACTTC
TRBD1	TRBV18	TRBJ1-2	few	15	CASSPPRTGENGYTF	TGTGCCAGCTCACCACCACGGACAGGGGAGAATGGCTACACCTTC
TRBD1	TRBV2	TRBJ2-7	NA	13	CATSSGQGYEQYF	TGTGCCACCAGTTCGGGACAGGGCTACGAGCAGTACTTC
NA	TRBV7-8	TRBJ1-5	NA	15	CASSLGRAADQPQHF	TGTGCCAGCAGCTTAGGGAGGGCGGCAGATCAGCCCCAGCATTTT
NA	TRBV3-1/TRBV3-2	TRBJ1-2	NA	16	CASSQGRRASYYGYTF	TGTGCCAGCAGCCAAGGTCGGAGGGCCTCATACTATGGCTACACCTTC
TRBD1	TRBV9	TRBJ2-2	NA	16	CASRPNPGQGTGELFF	TGTGCCAGCAGACCTAATCCGGGACAGGGCACCGGGGAGCTGTTTTTT
TRBD1	TRBV3-1/TRBV3-2	TRBJ2-7	NA	15	CASSPRTGVSYEQYF	TGTGCCAGCAGCCCCCGGACAGGAGTCTCCTACGAGCAGTACTTC
TRBD1	TRBV18	TRBJ2-7	few	13	CASSPRQGYEQYF	TGTGCCAGCTCACCAAGACAGGGGTACGAGCAGTACTTC
TRBD1	TRBV7-9	TRBJ2-7	NA	15	CASSFPGTGDYEQYF	TGTGCCAGCAGCTTTCCCGGGACAGGGGACTACGAGCAGTACTTC
NA	TRBV28	TRBJ1-5	NA	13	CASSTGNNQPQHF	TGTGCCAGCAGTACGGGTAACAATCAGCCCCAGCATTTT
NA	TRBV7-8	TRBJ2-1	NA	15	CASSLAVLGAGEQFF	TGTGCCAGCAGCTTAGCGGTCTTGGGGGCCGGTGAGCAGTTCTTC
NA	TRBV18	TRBJ2-7	NA	14	CASSPRDNPYEQYF	TGTGCCAGCTCACCCCGGGACAATCCCTACGAGCAGTACTTC
TRBD1	TRBV2	TRBJ1-4	once	13	CASSERQGEKLFF	TGTGCCAGCAGTGAACGACAGGGGGAAAAACTGTTTTTT
NA	TRBV10-2	TRBJ1-6	NA	12	CASSMRNSPLHF	TGCGCCAGCAGTATGAGGAACTCACCCCTCCACTTT
TRBD2	TRBV29-1	TRBJ2-7	NA	13	CSVEGGRGVEQYF	TGCAGCGTTGAGGGGGGGAGAGGGGTCGAGCAGTACTTC
NA	TRBV7-9	TRBJ1-1	NA	15	CASSTLLSGGREAFF	TGTGCCAGCAGCACCCTTCTGTCGGGGGGCCGAGAAGCTTTCTTT
NA	TRBV30	TRBJ2-2	NA	13	CAWTGQNTGELFF	TGTGCCTGGACGGGACAAAACACCGGGGAGCTGTTTTTT